Reported below is one TCR beta chain. What it binds is not known. Each CDR3 protein gets one entry after TCRdb re-called the 5' RACE reads with MiXCR. This sample yields under 700,000 distinct CDR3 sequences, of which roughly 20% are seen a single time; 12% belongs to the top ten. This sample was included in a study of T-cell memory formation after mild COVID-19. CDR1 SGHNT and CDR2 YYREEE come from the germline V gene (reference sequence). The ends were cut back, 4 bases at V and 7 bases at J, with 24 bases in the middle. This CDR3 has 16 residues. Study findings and constraints: Researchers report contracting CD4+ clones mostly in CM and EM, with CD8+ clones in EMRA. Some SARS-CoV-2-responding clones were already detected in memory before infection.

V usage is TRBV5-4 and J usage is TRBJ2-7, with a weak D call TRBD1 (7 bases). The sample taken for sequencing was PBMCs or a T cell subset sorted from them (not recorded which). This sequence originates from an adult woman who had mild COVID-19 (a few samples of this study predate the infection). Cell type and time point are not known. The CDR3 here is CASSKGRTGGLGEQYF. The DNA for the CDR3 is TGTGCCAGCAGCAAGGGCCGGACAGGAGGGCTTGGAGAGCAGTACTTC.